Below are 32 T cell receptor beta chains sequenced from a single sample in a study of shared clonotypes between healthy human individuals. Profiled with immunoSEQ multiplex PCR; TCRdb holds only in-frame clones, not every one. Of about 2.3 million clones listed, 80% to 95% are singletons. Sequencing was performed on naive CD4+ T cells from PBMCs. Sample subset: CD45RA+ positively selected. The source of these receptors is a man aged 18 to 29 in good health. Some clones in this sample may be carry-over from other donors' samples.

The chain employs TRBV6-5 and TRBJ2-2; D possibly matches TRBD1 or TRBD2 (5 bases each). Germline V gene lookup returns CDR1 MNHEY and CDR2 SVGAGI. The CDR3 is 15 amino acids. Trimming left V 2 bases short and J 11 bases short, with 18 bases between. Here the CDR3 DNA reads TGTGCCAGCAGTTACGGGGTCTCGGGACCGACAGAGCTGTTTTTT. It codes for CASSYGVSGPTELFF.

The genes are TRBV19 and TRBJ1-3; D remains ambiguous. Between the trimmed V and J ends, which lost 7 bases and 1 base, there was a span of 11 bases. The CDR3 loop spans 14 amino acids. Germline CDR1 is LNHDA and CDR2 is SQIVND (reference sequence). The chain's CDR3 is CASKVQSSGNTIYF. The CDR3 nucleotides are TGTGCCAGTAAGGTGCAGTCTTCTGGAAACACCATATATTTT.

DNA of the CDR3: TGTGCCAGCAGTTTGGCAGGGGCAAAAGATACGCAGTATTTT. This codes for CASSLAGAKDTQYF. V gene TRBV6-5 combines with J gene TRBJ2-3; tentatively, D is TRBD1 (6 bases). Germline V lookup: CDR1 MNHEY, CDR2 SVGAGI. The V end lost 4 bases, the J end lost 5 bases, and 13 bases lay between the germline ends. There are 14 residues in the CDR3.

The J gene is TRBJ2-7, the V gene TRBV27; TRBD2 aligns across 8 bases. J lost 4 bases, V lost 3 bases, and 11 bases had no gene match. In germline, CDR1 is MNHEY, CDR2 SMNVEV (reference sequence). The length of the CDR3 is 16 residues. Here the CDR3 reads CASSLWRAGAGYEQYF. In DNA form, the CDR3 reads TGTGCCAGCAGTTTGTGGAGAGCGGGAGCCGGTTACGAGCAGTACTTC.

The gene calls are TRBV6-1 and TRBJ1-2, with D possibly being TRBD1 (6 bases). V lost 5 bases to trimming and J lost 4 bases, with 14 bases between them. In germline, CDR1 is MNHNS, CDR2 SASEGT. The CDR3 is 14 amino acids. This chain's CDR3 is CASSPQGLFYGYTF. CDR3 nucleotide sequence: TGTGCCAGCAGTCCACAGGGCTTGTTCTATGGCTACACCTTC.

This rearrangement joins TRBV27 to TRBJ1-5; TRBD1 matches at 11 bases. This CDR3 is 15 amino acids long. Germline lookup yields CDR1 MNHEY and CDR2 SMNVEV (reference sequence). V trimming: 8 bases; J trimming: 4 bases; junction bases outside the gene matches: 7. CDR3 residues: CASSGTGGGNQPQHF. For the CDR3, the DNA is TGTGCCAGCTCCGGGACAGGGGGTGGTAATCAGCCCCAGCATTTT.

This chain links TRBV19 with TRBJ2-7; no reliable D call. The CDR3 spans 13 residues. Trimming shortened V by 3 bases and J by 1 base, and 7 bases separated the two germline ends. Germline V lookup: CDR1 LNHDA, CDR2 SQIVND (reference sequence). The CDR3 region is CASSIRQSYEQYF. CDR3 nucleotides: TGTGCCAGTAGTATTCGGCAGTCCTACGAGCAGTACTTC. The variable domain in full, completed from reference TRBV19 and TRBJ2-7, reads DGGITQSPKYLFRKEGQNVTLSCEQNLNHDAMYWYRQDPGQGLRLIYYSQIVNDFQKGDIAEGYSVSREKKESFPLTVTSAQKNPTAFYLCASSIRQSYEQYFGPGTRLTVT.

The chain carries TRBV7-8 and TRBJ2-5, with TRBD2 matching 14 bases. The V gene end was trimmed by 1 base and the J gene end by 7 bases; junction bases not matched to a gene: 5. This CDR3 is built from 16 residues. The germline gives CDR1 SGHVS, CDR2 FQNEAQ. Here the CDR3 reads CASSLETSGRGVTQYF. In DNA form, the CDR3 reads TGTGCCAGCAGCTTAGAGACTAGCGGGAGGGGGGTGACCCAGTACTTC.

With regard to this clone: This specimen includes other DNA sequences encoding the same CDR3. The chain uses TRBV7-2 and TRBJ1-1, with TRBD1 matching over 8 bases. The CDR3 has 14 amino acids. Germline loops: CDR1 SGHTA, CDR2 FQGNSA. The ends lost 3 bases at V and 5 bases at J; junction bases unmatched: 5. CDR3: CASSFGQGSTEAFF. CDR3 sequence (DNA): TGTGCCAGCAGCTTTGGACAGGGAAGTACTGAAGCTTTCTTT.

V and J are TRBV5-1 and TRBJ2-7; D unclear. The germline V gene has CDR1 SGHRS and CDR2 YFSETQ. The V end lost 7 bases, the J end lost 2 bases, and 13 bases lay between the germline ends. The CDR3 sequence is 13 residues long. CDR3: CASRLSGTYEQYF. Here the CDR3 DNA reads TGCGCCAGCCGCCTTTCCGGAACCTACGAGCAGTACTTC.

The chain combines TRBV28 with TRBJ1-6; D call uncertain. Trimming took 3 bases from V and 9 from J, leaving 3 bases between them. This CDR3 is 11 amino acids long. Germline CDR1 is MDHEN and CDR2 is SYDVKM. The CDR3, as DNA: TGTGCCAGCAGTTTCAGTTCACCCCTCCACTTT. This translates into CASSFSSPLHF.

This chain uses TRBV9 with TRBJ2-1; D ambiguous. Deletions cut 4 bases from V and 6 bases from J, with 14 bases between. The germline V gene encodes CDR1 SGDLS and CDR2 YYNGEE. The CDR3 runs to 14 residues. Here the CDR3 reads CASSPQVGRNEQFF. In nucleotides, the CDR3 is TGTGCCAGCAGCCCCCAAGTAGGCCGCAATGAGCAGTTCTTC.

The chain uses TRBV5-1 and TRBJ1-5; possible D gene TRBD1, 6 bases. The V gene lost 4 bases and the J gene lost 3 bases, with 14 bases spanning the gap. CDR3 length equals 15 residues. Germline V gene lookup returns CDR1 SGHRS and CDR2 YFSETQ. This chain's CDR3 is CASSVGGAHNQPQHF. The CDR3 nucleotides read TGCGCCAGCAGCGTTGGGGGGGCTCACAATCAGCCCCAGCATTTT.

This chain links TRBV6-1 with TRBJ2-4, with 8 bases lining up with TRBD1. This CDR3 region has 18 residues. The V gene's germline CDR1 is MNHNS and CDR2 SASEGT. V was pared by 1 base and J by 1 base, with 9 bases of the junction left unmatched. This chain's CDR3 is CASSEVGSRTGAKNIQYF. CDR3 nucleotides: TGTGCCAGCAGTGAAGTTGGGTCCCGGACAGGGGCCAAAAACATTCAGTACTTC.

This chain uses TRBV7-3 with TRBJ2-3; D is ambiguous. The CDR3 loop spans 14 amino acids. Germline CDR1 reads SGHTA; CDR2 reads FQGTGA. Trimming took 6 bases from V and 6 from J, leaving 16 bases between them. Written as DNA, the CDR3 is TGTGCCAGCAGTCCGACATACACTGAGGATACGCAGTATTTT. Amino acids: CASSPTYTEDTQYF.

The chain employs TRBV28 and TRBJ2-7; weak D call: TRBD2 (6 bases). The germline gives CDR1 MDHEN, CDR2 SYDVKM. V lost 6 bases to trimming and J lost 2 bases, with 14 bases between them. This CDR3 region has 14 residues. The CDR3 protein is CASRSPSVPYEQYF. The CDR3 DNA follows: TGTGCCAGCAGATCACCTAGCGTTCCCTACGAGCAGTACTTC.

This clone was seen more than once but under ten times. The rearrangement uses TRBV7-6 and TRBJ1-1, with D maybe TRBD1 (6 bases). The CDR3 length is 16 residues. Trimming removed 1 base at V and 0 bases at J, with 12 bases between. Looked up from germline, CDR1 is SGHVS and CDR2 is FNYEAQ. Here the CDR3 reads CASSLEPGQVNTEAFF. The CDR3 nucleotides read TGTGCCAGCAGCTTAGAACCGGGACAAGTGAACACTGAAGCTTTCTTT. Full variable domain (remainder filled in from reference TRBV7-6 and TRBJ1-1): GAGVSQSPRYKVTKRGQDVALRCDPISGHVSLYWYRQALGQGPEFLTYFNYEAQQDKSGLPNDRFSAERPEGSISTLTIQRTEQRDSAMYRCASSLEPGQVNTEAFFGQGTRLTVV.

CDR3 protein: CASSLTRASGRNEQFF. In nucleotides, the CDR3 is TGTGCCAGCAGCTTAACGCGGGCTAGCGGGAGGAATGAGCAGTTCTTC. This chain joins TRBV7-3 and TRBJ2-1, with 11 bases aligning to TRBD2. J was trimmed by 7 bases and V by 0 bases; bases with no gene match: 5. CDR1 and CDR2 from the germline V gene are SGHTA and FQGTGA. The CDR3 is 16 amino acids.

The chain uses TRBV9 and TRBJ2-5, with TRBD2 as a possible D gene (6 bases). CDR3 length: 17 amino acids. V lost 3 bases, J lost 2 bases, and 20 bases lay in between. Looked up from germline, CDR1 is SGDLS and CDR2 is YYNGEE. The DNA for the CDR3 is TGTGCCAGCAGCGAGGGGATGTCTAGCGCCGTACAAGAGACCCAGTACTTC. Its translation is CASSEGMSSAVQETQYF.

The V gene is TRBV9, the J gene TRBJ2-5; D might be TRBD2 (7 bases). CDR3 length: 14 amino acids. The germline V gene encodes CDR1 SGDLS and CDR2 YYNGEE. Trimming pared 2 bases from V and 5 bases from J, leaving 13 bases between. The CDR3 coding sequence is TGTGCCAGCAGCGTTTGGGGGGGCCCGGAGACCCAGTACTTC. It codes for CASSVWGGPETQYF.

CDR3 loop: CASGLDRRSGYTF. CDR3 nucleotide sequence: TGTGCTAGTGGTTTGGACCGGCGCAGTGGCTACACCTTC. The V gene is TRBV12-5, the J gene TRBJ1-2; D gene unclear. CDR1 and CDR2 (germline): LGHNT, FRNRAP. Trimming left V 1 base short and J 7 bases short, with 10 bases between. The CDR3 sequence is 13 residues long.

This chain links TRBV28 with TRBJ2-3; no reliable D call. The CDR3 covers 14 residues. In germline, CDR1 is MDHEN, CDR2 SYDVKM. V lost 2 bases and J 2 bases, leaving 8 bases between the germline ends. In nucleotides, the CDR3 is TGTGCCAGCAGTTTAAGGCAGACCACAGATACGCAGTATTTT. Amino acids: CASSLRQTTDTQYF. The full variable domain, its missing parts supplied by reference TRBV28 and TRBJ2-3, is DVKVTQSSRYLVKRTGEKVFLECVQDMDHENMFWYRQDPGLGLRLIYFSYDVKMKEKGDIPEGYSVSREKKERFSLILESASTNQTSMYLCASSLRQTTDTQYFGPGTRLTVL.

The J gene is TRBJ1-1, the V gene TRBV5-1; no clear D gene. The CDR3 is made up of 15 amino acids. The germline CDR1 and CDR2 sequences are SGHRS and YFSETQ. V was trimmed by 0 bases and J by 4 bases, leaving 13 bases between them. The CDR3 is CASSLVINGPTEAFF. CDR3 in DNA: TGCGCCAGCAGCTTGGTTATCAACGGTCCCACTGAAGCTTTCTTT.

The rearrangement links TRBV27 to TRBJ2-1; 7 nucleotides align to TRBD2. The CDR3 has 15 residues. V trimming: 2 bases; J trimming: 3 bases; junction bases outside the gene matches: 4. The V gene's germline CDR1 is MNHEY and CDR2 SMNVEV (reference sequence). CDR3 sequence reads: CASSLGREIYNEQFF. The CDR3 nucleotides read TGTGCCAGCAGTTTAGGGCGGGAGATCTACAATGAGCAGTTCTTC.

CDR3 residues: CASSDTYYSGNTIYF. CDR3 coding DNA: TGTGCCAGCAGCGATACTTACTACTCTGGAAACACCATATATTTT. The chain has TRBV7-2 and TRBJ1-3; D not certain. Germline V CDR1 and CDR2: SGHTA, FQGNSA. Trimming pared 5 bases from V and 0 bases from J, leaving 11 bases between. CDR3 length: 15 residues.

The V and J genes are TRBV11-2 and TRBJ1-5; a weak D match, TRBD1 (6 bases). Looked up from germline, CDR1 is SGHAT and CDR2 is FQNNGV. This CDR3 has 13 residues. Trimming shortened V by 5 bases and J by 6 bases, and 11 bases separated the two germline ends. For the CDR3, the DNA is TGTGCCAGCAGCGACGGCAGGGGTCAGCCCCAGCATTTT. It codes for CASSDGRGQPQHF.

In its sample, this clone was seen once. The rearrangement links TRBV5-1 to TRBJ2-7; D is perhaps TRBD2 (6 bases). This CDR3 is 13 amino acids long. Germline assignment: CDR1 SGHRS and CDR2 YFSETQ. The germline V and J ends were trimmed by 5 bases and 0 bases, with 9 bases remaining between them. CDR3 in amino acids: CASRRETSYEQYF. Written as DNA, the CDR3 is TGCGCCAGCAGACGGGAGACCTCCTACGAGCAGTACTTC.

The chain has TRBV7-2 and TRBJ1-5; possibly TRBD1 for D (5 bases). V was trimmed by 3 bases and J by 10 bases, leaving 19 bases between them. The CDR3 covers 15 residues. Germline V gives CDR1 SGHTA, CDR2 FQGNSA. CDR3 amino acids: CASSLRLAQGLPQHF. The CDR3 DNA follows: TGTGCCAGCAGCTTGAGGCTCGCGCAGGGCCTTCCCCAGCATTTT.

The chain employs TRBV9 and TRBJ2-1; 7 bases fit TRBD2. The germline V gene has CDR1 SGDLS and CDR2 YYNGEE. The CDR3 loop spans 17 amino acids. V shed 0 bases, J shed 4 bases, and the junction held 10 bases outside the gene matches. The CDR3 sequence is CASSVASGTPIYNEQFF. Written as DNA, the CDR3 is TGTGCCAGCAGCGTAGCCAGCGGGACTCCAATTTACAATGAGCAGTTCTTC.

The V call is TRBV6-1, the J call TRBJ2-5; 11 bases line up with TRBD2. Unmatched junction bases numbered 10, after V lost 11 bases and J lost 5 bases. Per germline, CDR1 MNHNS and CDR2 SASEGT. CDR3 length equals 14 residues. In DNA, the CDR3 is TGTGCCGGAAGTAGCGGGAGGGCCAGGGAGACCCAGTACTTC. It is translated as CAGSSGRARETQYF.

The V and J genes are TRBV5-1 and TRBJ1-2; 8 nucleotides match TRBD1. V was clipped by 4 bases and J by 0 bases; unmatched bases: 8. CDR3 length: 16 amino acids. Germline V CDR1 and CDR2: SGHRS, YFSETQ. The CDR3 sequence: CASSPFRDRPNYGYTF. The DNA for the CDR3 is TGCGCCAGCAGCCCGTTCCGGGACAGGCCTAACTATGGCTACACCTTC.

The chain carries TRBV19 and TRBJ1-1; no firm D call. The CDR3 runs 13 residues. With 2 bases removed from V and 1 base from J, the gap between germline ends came to 5 bases. From germline, CDR1 is LNHDA and CDR2 SQIVND (reference sequence). Written as DNA, the CDR3 is TGTGCCAGTAGTATACGGTGGAACACTGAAGCTTTCTTT. This translates into CASSIRWNTEAFF.